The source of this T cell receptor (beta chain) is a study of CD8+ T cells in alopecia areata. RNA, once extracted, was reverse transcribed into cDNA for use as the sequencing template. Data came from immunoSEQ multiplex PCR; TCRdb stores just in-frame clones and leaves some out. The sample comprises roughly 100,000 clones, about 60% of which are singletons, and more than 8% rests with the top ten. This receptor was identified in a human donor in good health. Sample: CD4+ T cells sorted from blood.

As DNA, the CDR3 is TGTGCCATCAGTGAGTCGGCGGGACAGGGGGCTCGGTACGAGCAGTACTTC. It is translated as CAISESAGQGARYEQYF. The J gene is TRBJ2-7, the V gene TRBV10-3; 12 bases line up with TRBD1. Germline lookup yields CDR1 ENHRY and CDR2 SYGVKD. The junction had 7 bases not matched to a gene; V was cut back by 0 bases and J by 4 bases. The CDR3 is made up of 17 amino acids.